The present T cell receptor (delta chain) was sequenced within a study of delta chains in infants with herpesvirus infections (dated 2023 in TCRdb). In the study overall: From birth, the study prospectively followed a Ugandan infant birth cohort to characterize gammadelta T cell responses to primary cytomegalovirus (CMV) infection. A public fetal Vdelta1/Vgamma8 gammadelta TCR clonotype was searched for in infants infected with CMV after birth. gammadelta TCRs were sequenced from PBMC obtained from approximately 19 CMV-infected infants (one congenitally infected) and 8 or 9 CMV-uninfected infants for whom sufficient sample was available. Blood samples from the infants were grouped into approximate ages of 1.5, 4, 8 and 12 months. The previously published Belgian fetal and cord blood gammadelta TCR data were not generated in this cohort and were added only for comparison. The research as a whole found: Public-clonotype frequency among Vdelta1 cells appeared to correlate inversely with age at infection and decayed rapidly, seemingly not persisting beyond roughly two months. Of 18 CMV-infected infants, several carried the public Vdelta1 clonotype: three infants infected postnatally before 120 days of age and the congenitally infected infant. Limitations noted by the authors included a small sample size and a lack of race- or environment-matched controls, because nearly all Ugandans acquire CMV before adulthood. In CMV-uninfected infants, the public clonotype might still exist at levels below the detection limit. The public clonotype was detected only at the first time point after infection and was not found in uninfected infants or in infants infected after 120 days.

Trimming takes 4 bases off V and 5 bases off J; junction bases not matched to a gene: 9. From its cysteine to its phenylalanine, the CDR3 spans 15 amino acids. The entry retains the CDR3 DNA only, 45 bases that are in frame from base 1. Sequences TSWWSYY (CDR1) and QGS (CDR2) are obtained from the germline V gene. In the case of this clone: Its antigen is not yet known. No base quality values were provided; no much bigger clone lies one nucleotide off.

The library was prepared using RT-PCR. PBMC RNA was reverse transcribed with SuperScript II using gamma-chain- and delta-chain-specific primers to generate TCR cDNA. cDNA was purified with AMPure XP beads, amplified, and indexed with Illumina adapters using the Nextera XT Index Kit. An Illumina MiSeq with a V2 300-cycle kit was used to sequence the gammadelta TCR libraries. The authors' pipeline ran thus. Using MiXCR v2.1.12, CDR3 sequences were assembled, and reads were mapped onto D, J and V genes obtained from GenBank. VDJtools v1.2.1 was used to carry out repertoire analyses of the CDR3 clonotypes. TCRdb called clones from the public reads with CATT, and repeated DNA sequences were later combined into one row. These V and J calls rely on TCRdb rather than the paper's analysis. The table for this sample lists some 940 delta-chain clones; about 30% of them were counted only once. The ten largest clonotypes hold approximately 15% of the sample.

Infants were enrolled after their mothers, pregnant women receiving prenatal care in Kampala, Uganda, were recruited, and documentation of maternal HIV status was required. Home visits to families took place weekly, and collection of infant clinical information, oral swabs and peripheral blood began at 6 weeks of age and was repeated every 4 months after that. Blood was drawn into heparin tubes, and PBMC were isolated via Ficoll-Paque density gradient centrifugation and then cryopreserved. The input for sequencing was peripheral blood, taken at time point 2 of longitudinal follow-up. The chain is made from TRDV1 and TRDJ1; 8 of the junction bases match TRDD2. This TCR came from a human donor who was a Ugandan infant, either HIV-exposed or HIV-unexposed (not recorded which). The CDR3: CALGVSFLLQDKLIF. The DNA sequence follows: TGTGCTCTTGGGGTCAGCTTCCTACTACAGGATAAACTCATCTTT.